The rows below give T cell receptor beta chains drawn from one sample of a study of shared clonotypes between healthy human individuals. The assay was immunoSEQ multiplex PCR, and TCRdb's table has in-frame clones only and misses some. Of around 1.4 million clones in the sample, less than 99% were seen once. Sample: naive CD4+ T cells sorted from blood. The receptors were gathered from a man aged 30-40 years in good health. Both conserved end residues are part of each CDR3. D genes are given only for firm matches. Only part of the rows carry a size: once, few, many, or a class if the clone is expanded.

v_gene: TRBV6-1
d_gene: -
abundance: -
j_gene: TRBJ2-1
CDR3nt: TGTGCCAGCAGTGAAAGACTAGGTGCTAGTACTGAGCAGTTCTTC
CDR3aa: CASSERLGASTEQFF

v_gene: TRBV18
d_gene: -
abundance: -
j_gene: TRBJ1-3
CDR3nt: TGTGCCAGCTCACCAACGGGGGGGACGTCTGGAAACACCATATATTTT
CDR3aa: CASSPTGGTSGNTIYF

v_gene: TRBV4-1
d_gene: -
abundance: -
j_gene: TRBJ2-5
CDR3nt: TGCGCCAGCAGCCAAGACCCCTGGCGACAGGAGACCCAGTACTTC
CDR3aa: CASSQDPWRQETQYF

v_gene: TRBV1
d_gene: -
abundance: -
j_gene: TRBJ2-2
CDR3nt: TGCACCAGCAGCCAGTACGACAGGGATATTCGTTCCGGGGAGCTGTTTTTT
CDR3aa: CTSSQYDRDIRSGELFF

v_gene: TRBV9
d_gene: -
abundance: -
j_gene: TRBJ1-2
CDR3nt: TGTGCCAGCAGCGGGGACCCTCGTGGCAGGGGCTACGACTATGGCTACACCTTC
CDR3aa: CASSGDPRGRGYDYGYTF

v_gene: TRBV7-6
d_gene: -
abundance: -
j_gene: TRBJ1-3
CDR3nt: TGTGCCAGCAGCTTAGGTGGAAACACCATATATTTT
CDR3aa: CASSLGGNTIYF

v_gene: TRBV6-6
d_gene: -
abundance: -
j_gene: TRBJ1-5
CDR3nt: TGTGCCAGCAGTCCTACAGGGCCTTATAGCAATCAGCCCCAGCATTTT
CDR3aa: CASSPTGPYSNQPQHF

v_gene: TRBV5-1
d_gene: TRBD1
abundance: -
j_gene: TRBJ2-1
CDR3nt: TGCGCCAGCAGCTTGGTGGGGACAGCATACAATGAGCAGTTCTTC
CDR3aa: CASSLVGTAYNEQFF

v_gene: TRBV7-2
d_gene: TRBD1
abundance: -
j_gene: TRBJ2-3
CDR3nt: TGTGCCAGCAGCCGGGACAGGGTAGATACGCAGTATTTT
CDR3aa: CASSRDRVDTQYF

v_gene: TRBV29-1
d_gene: -
abundance: once
j_gene: TRBJ1-2
CDR3nt: TGCAGCGTTGGGACAGACTATGGCTACACCTTC
CDR3aa: CSVGTDYGYTF

v_gene: TRBV2
d_gene: TRBD1
abundance: once
j_gene: TRBJ2-1
CDR3nt: TGTGCCTCCGGGGCGGGACAGGTTCCGGGAAATGAGCAGTTCTTC
CDR3aa: CASGAGQVPGNEQFF

v_gene: TRBV5-1
d_gene: TRBD2
abundance: -
j_gene: TRBJ2-7
CDR3nt: TGCGCCAGCAGCTGGGATATAGCGGGAGGCAACGAGCAGTACTTC
CDR3aa: CASSWDIAGGNEQYF

v_gene: TRBV5-4
d_gene: TRBD1
abundance: -
j_gene: TRBJ1-2
CDR3nt: TGTGCCAGCAGCTCTGCAGGGGGCGCGAATCAGGGCTACACCTTC
CDR3aa: CASSSAGGANQGYTF

v_gene: TRBV19
d_gene: TRBD1
abundance: -
j_gene: TRBJ1-5
CDR3nt: TGTGCCAGTAAGGGGGACAGGAGCAATCAGCCCCAGCATTTT
CDR3aa: CASKGDRSNQPQHF

v_gene: TRBV5-4
d_gene: TRBD2
abundance: -
j_gene: TRBJ2-2
CDR3nt: TGTGCCAGCAGCTTGGGTAAAGGTAGCGGGAGTTGGGGCAACACCGGGGAGCTGTTTTTT
CDR3aa: CASSLGKGSGSWGNTGELFF

v_gene: TRBV5-1
d_gene: -
abundance: -
j_gene: TRBJ2-2
CDR3nt: TGCGCCAGCAGCTTAGCGGAGCAGAACACCGGGGAGCTGTTTTTT
CDR3aa: CASSLAEQNTGELFF

v_gene: TRBV10-2
d_gene: -
abundance: once
j_gene: TRBJ2-7
CDR3nt: TGCGCCAGCGGTCCAACCTACGAGCAGTACTTC
CDR3aa: CASGPTYEQYF

v_gene: TRBV29-1
d_gene: TRBD1
abundance: -
j_gene: TRBJ2-1
CDR3nt: TGCAGCGTTGAAGGATCCTCGACAGGGGGCATGTACAATGAGCAGTTCTTC
CDR3aa: CSVEGSSTGGMYNEQFF

v_gene: TRBV11-3
d_gene: -
abundance: -
j_gene: TRBJ2-3
CDR3nt: TGTGCCAGCAGTAAAGACGGGGGAACAGATACGCAGTATTTT
CDR3aa: CASSKDGGTDTQYF

v_gene: TRBV5-1
d_gene: -
abundance: once
j_gene: TRBJ2-1
CDR3nt: TGCGCCAGCAGCCTGAGCCACAGGGCTGTGAGCTCCTACAATGAGCAGTTCTTC
CDR3aa: CASSLSHRAVSSYNEQFF

v_gene: TRBV9
d_gene: -
abundance: -
j_gene: TRBJ1-4
CDR3nt: TGTGCCAGCAGCCCAGCCGACAGCTCAACTAATGAAAAACTGTTTTTT
CDR3aa: CASSPADSSTNEKLFF

v_gene: TRBV2
d_gene: -
abundance: -
j_gene: TRBJ2-3
CDR3nt: TGTGCCAGCAGTGAACGCACAGATACGCAGTATTTT
CDR3aa: CASSERTDTQYF

v_gene: TRBV7-9
d_gene: -
abundance: once
j_gene: TRBJ2-7
CDR3nt: TGTGCCAGCACTCCTTTTGACTACGAGCAGTACTTC
CDR3aa: CASTPFDYEQYF

v_gene: TRBV28
d_gene: -
abundance: -
j_gene: TRBJ2-7
CDR3nt: TGTGCCAGCAGTTTAGTTTACTACGAGCAGTACTTC
CDR3aa: CASSLVYYEQYF

v_gene: TRBV19
d_gene: -
abundance: -
j_gene: TRBJ2-7
CDR3nt: TGTGCCAGTAGTCATAAAACTCCCGGGGGCGAGCAGTACTTC
CDR3aa: CASSHKTPGGEQYF

v_gene: TRBV29-1
d_gene: -
abundance: -
j_gene: TRBJ2-5
CDR3nt: TGCAGCGTAGAGATTAACAACCGAGAGACCCAGTACTTC
CDR3aa: CSVEINNRETQYF

v_gene: TRBV9
d_gene: TRBD1
abundance: -
j_gene: TRBJ1-2
CDR3nt: TGTGCCAGCAGCGGGGGGACAGGAAACTATGGCTACACCTTC
CDR3aa: CASSGGTGNYGYTF

v_gene: TRBV7-8
d_gene: -
abundance: -
j_gene: TRBJ2-3
CDR3nt: TGTGCCAGCAGGGACCCAGGACAGATCACAGATACGCAGTATTTT
CDR3aa: CASRDPGQITDTQYF

v_gene: TRBV5-1
d_gene: TRBD1
abundance: -
j_gene: TRBJ2-1
CDR3nt: TGCGCCAGCAGCGGGGACAGGTTGAATGAGCAGTTCTTC
CDR3aa: CASSGDRLNEQFF

v_gene: TRBV11-3
d_gene: -
abundance: -
j_gene: TRBJ2-2
CDR3nt: TGTGCCAGCAGCTTAGATACTAGCTTTGGCACCGGGGAGCTGTTTTTT
CDR3aa: CASSLDTSFGTGELFF

v_gene: TRBV28
d_gene: -
abundance: -
j_gene: TRBJ2-5
CDR3nt: TGTGCCATCTCTAGGAGGGTCCGTGGGGAGACCCAGTACTTC
CDR3aa: CAISRRVRGETQYF

v_gene: TRBV27
d_gene: -
abundance: -
j_gene: TRBJ2-7
CDR3nt: TGTGCCAGCAGGACGTCGGGGGGCGCCTACGAGCAGTACTTC
CDR3aa: CASRTSGGAYEQYF

v_gene: TRBV18
d_gene: -
abundance: -
j_gene: TRBJ2-3
CDR3nt: TGTGCCAGCTCACCGGTACTAGCAGCAAGCACAGATACGCAGTATTTT
CDR3aa: CASSPVLAASTDTQYF

v_gene: TRBV10-3
d_gene: -
abundance: -
j_gene: TRBJ2-3
CDR3nt: TGTGCCATCAGCTCTCCAGGACTGGGCACAGATACGCAGTATTTT
CDR3aa: CAISSPGLGTDTQYF

v_gene: TRBV6-7
d_gene: -
abundance: -
j_gene: TRBJ2-5
CDR3nt: TGTGCCAGCAGTTACCCCACCATACGGGGATGCGAGACCCAGTACTTC
CDR3aa: CASSYPTIRGCETQYF

v_gene: TRBV11-2
d_gene: -
abundance: few
j_gene: TRBJ2-7
CDR3nt: TGTGCCAGCAGCTCCCACTACGAGCAGTACTTC
CDR3aa: CASSSHYEQYF

v_gene: TRBV4-1
d_gene: -
abundance: -
j_gene: TRBJ1-1
CDR3nt: TGCGCCAGCAGCCAAAATTTCCAAGGACCAGCTTTCTTT
CDR3aa: CASSQNFQGPAFF

v_gene: TRBV2
d_gene: TRBD2
abundance: -
j_gene: TRBJ2-7
CDR3nt: TGTGCCAGCTTACTAGCGCCTAGCTCCTACGAGCAGTACTTC
CDR3aa: CASLLAPSSYEQYF

v_gene: TRBV2
d_gene: TRBD1
abundance: -
j_gene: TRBJ1-1
CDR3nt: TGTGCCAGCCGGACAGGGTGGCGATCGAACACTGAAGCTTTCTTT
CDR3aa: CASRTGWRSNTEAFF

v_gene: TRBV18
d_gene: -
abundance: -
j_gene: TRBJ2-2
CDR3nt: TGTGCCAGCTCTAGGGACTCCGCTTTCGGCGGGGAGCTGTTTTTT
CDR3aa: CASSRDSAFGGELFF

v_gene: TRBV9
d_gene: TRBD1
abundance: -
j_gene: TRBJ1-1
CDR3nt: TGTGCCAGCAGCGTCCGACAGGGGGTTCAATATACTGAAGCTTTCTTT
CDR3aa: CASSVRQGVQYTEAFF

v_gene: TRBV28
d_gene: TRBD1
abundance: once
j_gene: TRBJ1-2
CDR3nt: TGTGCCAGCAGTCACGCGGGTTTCTCGACAGGGGGCGGGATGAATGGCTACACCTTC
CDR3aa: CASSHAGFSTGGGMNGYTF

v_gene: TRBV18
d_gene: TRBD1
abundance: -
j_gene: TRBJ1-1
CDR3nt: TGTGCCAGCTCATCCGGGACAGGCTTTGGAGCTTTCTTT
CDR3aa: CASSSGTGFGAFF

v_gene: TRBV30
d_gene: -
abundance: -
j_gene: TRBJ1-1
CDR3nt: TGTGCCTGGAGTCCCCTCGTCCTTGGCACTGAAGCTTTCTTT
CDR3aa: CAWSPLVLGTEAFF

v_gene: TRBV18
d_gene: -
abundance: -
j_gene: TRBJ2-5
CDR3nt: TGTGCCAGCTCACCCGGGGTTGACGAGACCCAGTACTTC
CDR3aa: CASSPGVDETQYF

v_gene: TRBV10-1
d_gene: -
abundance: once
j_gene: TRBJ1-3
CDR3nt: TGCGCCAGCAGTGAGGACCGGTACTCTGGAAACACCATATATTTT
CDR3aa: CASSEDRYSGNTIYF

v_gene: TRBV5-4
d_gene: -
abundance: -
j_gene: TRBJ2-3
CDR3nt: TGTGCCAGCAGCTTGTCTGACCGAACAGATACGCAGTATTTT
CDR3aa: CASSLSDRTDTQYF

v_gene: TRBV28
d_gene: -
abundance: -
j_gene: TRBJ1-1
CDR3nt: TGTGCCAGCAGTTTTAATATTAAGGGCCCGATGAACACTGAAGCTTTCTTT
CDR3aa: CASSFNIKGPMNTEAFF

v_gene: TRBV18
d_gene: TRBD2
abundance: -
j_gene: TRBJ2-3
CDR3nt: TGTGCCAGCTCTCATCTAGCGGGAGGGTTCACAGATACGCAGTATTTT
CDR3aa: CASSHLAGGFTDTQYF

v_gene: TRBV27
d_gene: -
abundance: -
j_gene: TRBJ1-2
CDR3nt: TGTGCCAGCAAGGACCTAGTCGGCAGAAACTATGGCTACACCTTC
CDR3aa: CASKDLVGRNYGYTF

v_gene: TRBV6-1
d_gene: -
abundance: -
j_gene: TRBJ2-7
CDR3nt: TGTGCCAGCAGTGGACCCTCCTCGTACGAGCAGTACTTC
CDR3aa: CASSGPSSYEQYF

v_gene: TRBV10-1
d_gene: TRBD2
abundance: -
j_gene: TRBJ2-1
CDR3nt: TGCGCCAGCAGTGAGGAGGGACTAGCGGGACTCAATGAGCAGTTCTTC
CDR3aa: CASSEEGLAGLNEQFF

v_gene: TRBV19
d_gene: -
abundance: -
j_gene: TRBJ2-7
CDR3nt: TGTGCCAGTAGTATTCGGGGCAGCTCCTACGAGCAGTACTTC
CDR3aa: CASSIRGSSYEQYF

v_gene: TRBV11-2
d_gene: -
abundance: -
j_gene: TRBJ2-7
CDR3nt: TGTGCCAGCAGCTTAGAGCGTCGCCCCTCCTACGAGCAGTACTTC
CDR3aa: CASSLERRPSYEQYF

v_gene: TRBV14
d_gene: -
abundance: -
j_gene: TRBJ2-1
CDR3nt: TGTGCCAGCAGCCAAGTGTTGGGAAGATTCACCTACAATGAGCAGTTCTTC
CDR3aa: CASSQVLGRFTYNEQFF

v_gene: TRBV4-3
d_gene: TRBD1
abundance: -
j_gene: TRBJ2-6
CDR3nt: TGCGCCAGCAGCCAAATGGGACAGGGGAGGGTCTCTGGGGCCAACGTCCTGACTTTC
CDR3aa: CASSQMGQGRVSGANVLTF

v_gene: TRBV5-4
d_gene: TRBD1
abundance: -
j_gene: TRBJ2-5
CDR3nt: TGTGCCAGCAGCTTGGCAGGGGGAGAGACCCAGTACTTC
CDR3aa: CASSLAGGETQYF

v_gene: TRBV28
d_gene: -
abundance: -
j_gene: TRBJ2-2
CDR3nt: TGTGCCAGCAGTTATCAAATAGGGCGACGGGGGGAGCTGTTTTTT
CDR3aa: CASSYQIGRRGELFF